The 10 T cell receptor beta chains given below trace back to one sample, sequenced in a study of shared clonotypes between healthy human individuals. Profiled with immunoSEQ multiplex PCR; TCRdb holds only in-frame clones, not every one. The sample records just over 2,000,000 clones, roughly 94% being singletons. Sequences were obtained from naive CD4+ T cells sorted from blood. Subset noted: CD45RA+ positively selected. These receptors originate from a man younger than 35 in good health.

This chain connects TRBV7-3 to TRBJ2-3, with TRBD2 matching 11 bases. V was pared by 1 base and J by 3 bases, with 9 bases of the junction left unmatched. The CDR3 loop spans 18 amino acids. Germline CDR1 reads SGHTA; CDR2 reads FQGTGA. The CDR3 nucleotides are TGTGCCAGCAGCTTAAGGGGGACTAGCGGTTCATGGACAGATACGCAGTATTTT. Protein sequence: CASSLRGTSGSWTDTQYF.

V gene TRBV7-2 combines with J gene TRBJ2-4; possibly TRBD1 for D (5 bases). V dropped 2 bases and J dropped 12 bases, with 14 bases sitting between them. The CDR3 spans 13 residues. Germline assignment: CDR1 SGHTA and CDR2 FQGNSA. CDR3 amino acids: CASSLPPGSNQYF. CDR3 sequence (DNA): TGTGCCAGCAGCTTACCACCAGGGTCCAATCAGTACTTC.

This chain links TRBV27 with TRBJ1-4; unclear D gene. The CDR3 has 14 amino acids. Germline V gene lookup returns CDR1 MNHEY and CDR2 SMNVEV (reference sequence). With 5 bases removed from V and 5 bases from J, the gap between germline ends came to 12 bases. The CDR3 loop is CASSGPGGNEKLFF. The CDR3 coding sequence is TGTGCCAGCAGTGGCCCGGGAGGGAATGAAAAACTGTTTTTT.

The rearrangement links TRBV10-3 to TRBJ2-1; 10 bases fit TRBD2. Germline trimming cut 0 bases from V and 7 bases from J; bases unmatched to any gene: 12. The CDR3 is 18 amino acids. Looked up from germline, CDR1 is ENHRY and CDR2 is SYGVKD. The CDR3 DNA follows: TGTGCCATCAGTGAGTCACTAGCGGGATCCATCGGGGGGAATGAGCAGTTCTTC. This gives the protein CAISESLAGSIGGNEQFF.

The rearrangement joins TRBV6-6 to TRBJ2-3, with 11 nucleotides matching TRBD2. The CDR3 runs to 14 residues. J lost 6 bases, V lost 6 bases, and 5 bases had no gene match. From germline, CDR1 is MNHNY and CDR2 SVGAGI (reference sequence). CDR3 DNA sequence: TGTGCCAGCAGGCCTAGCGGGGGGTTGGATACGCAGTATTTT. It encodes CASRPSGGLDTQYF.

This chain joins TRBV2 and TRBJ2-1, with 10 bases aligning to TRBD2. Germline CDR1 is SNHLY and CDR2 is FYNNEI. V gave up 2 bases and J gave up 8 bases; unmatched junction bases: 6. This CDR3 contains 15 residues. The CDR3 region has the DNA TGTGCCAGCAGTGAACAGGCTAGCGGGAGCGATGAGCAGTTCTTC. Its translation is CASSEQASGSDEQFF.

This sequence joins TRBV30 and TRBJ1-3; possibly TRBD1 for D (5 bases). Trimming removed 6 bases at V and 4 bases at J, with 10 bases between. CDR3 length: 12 residues. CDR1 and CDR2 (germline): GTSNPN, SVGIG (reference sequence). The CDR3 loop reads CACRRQGNTIYF. CDR3 in DNA: TGTGCCTGCCGTAGACAGGGAAACACCATATATTTT.

This clone was seen more than once but under ten times. The V call is TRBV7-2, the J call TRBJ2-7; 7 bases agree with TRBD2. Germline V gene lookup returns CDR1 SGHTA and CDR2 FQGNSA. The CDR3 is made up of 14 amino acids. V was clipped by 8 bases and J by 2 bases; unmatched bases: 9. The CDR3 DNA is TGTGCCAGCGGATCCGGGACTATAACCTACGAGCAGTACTTC. Translation gives CASGSGTITYEQYF.

This rearrangement joins TRBV29-1 to TRBJ1-2; TRBD1 matches 7 bases. The V gene end was trimmed by 4 bases and the J gene end by 9 bases; junction bases not matched to a gene: 5. CDR1 SQVTM and CDR2 ANQGSEA come from the germline V gene. CDR3 length: 11 residues. The CDR3 DNA reads TGCAGCGTTGTAGGGGGCGGTAGCTACACCTTC. Its translation: CSVVGGGSYTF.

This chain uses TRBV7-9 with TRBJ2-6, with D perhaps TRBD1 (5 bases). V was cut by 3 bases and J by 1 base, with 13 bases left in between. This CDR3 is 17 amino acids long. Germline values: CDR1 SEHNR, CDR2 FQNEAQ (reference sequence). The CDR3 protein is CASSFDPGKSGANVLTF. The CDR3 DNA is TGTGCCAGCAGCTTCGACCCAGGGAAATCTGGGGCCAACGTCCTGACTTTC.